This is a list of T cell receptor beta chains from one sample in a study of CD8+ T cells in alopecia areata. Assay: immunoSEQ multiplex PCR; the TCRdb copy retains only in-frame clones and omits some. The sample records some 210,000 clones, around 66% being singletons. Sequenced here: CD4+ T cells sorted from blood, sampled between weeks 43 and 45, from a patient treated with tofacitinib. The receptors derive from a human donor with alopecia areata. Each CDR3 is given with its conserved first and last residue. The D gene is left open where the match is weak. Part of the rows lack a size; the others show once, few, many or a class for expanded clones.

D: TRBD2; size: -; J: TRBJ2-1; V: TRBV9; CDR3: CASSVSGVGNEQFF; DNA: TGTGCCAGCAGCGTGAGCGGGGTGGGGAATGAGCAGTTCTTC
D: -; size: -; J: TRBJ1-1; V: TRBV7-3; CDR3: CASSPSGGEAFF; DNA: TGTGCCAGCAGCCCGTCCGGCGGGGAAGCTTTCTTT
D: -; size: few; J: TRBJ2-2; V: TRBV6-4; CDR3: CASSGTNTGELFF; DNA: TGTGCCAGCAGCGGGACTAACACCGGGGAGCTGTTTTTT
D: TRBD1; size: -; J: TRBJ2-7; V: TRBV29-1; CDR3: CSVLHRGQFYEQYF; DNA: TGCAGCGTGCTACACAGGGGGCAGTTTTACGAGCAGTACTTC
D: -; size: few; J: TRBJ2-7; V: TRBV7-2; CDR3: CASSYLDEQYF; DNA: TGTGCCAGCAGCTACCTGGACGAGCAGTACTTC
D: TRBD1; size: few; J: TRBJ1-2; V: TRBV6-6; CDR3: CASSERQGANYGYTF; DNA: TGTGCCAGCAGTGAGCGACAGGGGGCGAACTATGGCTACACCTTC
D: TRBD2; size: few; J: TRBJ2-1; V: TRBV10-2; CDR3: CASRSYLRGGYNEQFF; DNA: TGCGCCAGCAGGTCCTATTTGCGGGGGGGCTACAATGAGCAGTTCTTC
D: TRBD2; size: once; J: TRBJ2-5; V: TRBV5-1; CDR3: CASSLFGLAGATAQETQYF; DNA: TGCGCCAGCAGCTTGTTCGGTTTAGCGGGGGCTACCGCCCAAGAGACCCAGTACTTC
D: -; size: -; J: TRBJ2-5; V: TRBV29-1; CDR3: CSVEESRAGETQYF; DNA: TGCAGCGTTGAAGAATCGAGGGCGGGGGAGACCCAGTACTTC
D: TRBD2; size: few; J: TRBJ2-1; V: TRBV11-2; CDR3: CASSLGLAGGLYNEQFF; DNA: TGTGCCAGCAGCTTAGGGCTAGCGGGGGGCTTATACAATGAGCAGTTCTTC
D: -; size: -; J: TRBJ1-1; V: TRBV6-1; CDR3: CASRDPGGTEAFF; DNA: TGTGCCAGCAGGGACCCCGGGGGGACTGAAGCTTTCTTT
D: TRBD1; size: -; J: TRBJ1-6; V: TRBV5-1; CDR3: CASSQERDRGGSPLHF; DNA: TGCGCCAGCAGCCAGGAACGTGACAGGGGAGGTTCACCCCTCCACTTT
D: -; size: few; J: TRBJ1-1; V: TRBV29-1; CDR3: CSGQNTEAFF; DNA: TGCAGCGGGCAGAACACTGAAGCTTTCTTT
D: -; size: -; J: TRBJ1-1; V: TRBV27; CDR3: CASRRVGDTEAFF; DNA: TGTGCCAGTAGGCGGGTAGGAGACACTGAAGCTTTCTTT
D: -; size: once; J: TRBJ2-3; V: TRBV5-1; CDR3: CASSSGLITDTQYF; DNA: TGCGCCAGCAGCAGCGGACTAATCACAGATACGCAGTATTTT
D: -; size: -; J: TRBJ1-1; V: TRBV10-3; CDR3: CAISGGVNTEAFF; DNA: TGTGCCATCAGTGGTGGAGTGAACACTGAAGCTTTCTTT
D: TRBD1; size: -; J: TRBJ1-5; V: TRBV30; CDR3: CAWSVGGGRSNQPQHF; DNA: TGTGCCTGGAGTGTAGGGGGCGGGAGAAGCAATCAGCCCCAGCATTTT